This T cell receptor (beta chain) was sequenced during a study of regulatory T cells in long-lasting Graves disease. The germline V gene has CDR1 GTSNPN and CDR2 SVGIG (reference sequence). CDR3 length equals 16 residues. The junction had 13 bases not matched to a gene; V was cut back by 1 base and J by 7 bases. The time point denotes: newly diagnosed GD, antithyroid drugs for less than 3 months. Extracted PBMC RNA gave rise to the TCR library. This clonotype appeared a few times. Libraries of TCR beta came from iRepertoire HTBI primers plus Arm-PCR of CDR3 regions. TCRdb ran MiXCR on the multiplex PCR reads and lists one entry per CDR3 protein. The table includes some 340,000 distinct CDR3 sequences, around 11% detected once. These data also formed part of another study, on T cells in Graves' hyperthyroidism and ophthalmopathy.

The J gene is TRBJ1-5, the V gene TRBV30; TRBD1 matches 7 bases. The sequence was obtained from a woman between 18 and 29 years old with Graves disease. The material sequenced was peripheral blood mononuclear cells (PBMCs), taken at new diagnosis, from a patient treated with antithyroid drugs. The CDR3 nucleotides are TGTGCCTGGAGTGATTCGTCCGGGACAGTCTTCCAGCCCCAGCATTTT. This translates into CAWSDSSGTVFQPQHF.